This T cell receptor (beta chain) comes out of a study of CD8 T cells in ankylosing spondylitis. Points from the study as a whole: A TCR beta motif made of several highly homologous variants seemed typical of ankylosing spondylitis blood. A number of the motif variants had already been described in reactive arthritis synovial fluid and blood. Significant enrichment of disease-linked clones was reportedly seen in matched ankylosing spondylitis synovial fluid. Relatively rare in peripheral blood, disease-linked clones were also CD8+.

The CDR3 is made up of 13 amino acids. V lost 7 bases and J lost 6; bases outside the gene matches: 7. Germline V gives CDR1 SEHNR, CDR2 FQNEAQ (reference sequence). Libraries for TCR beta were made by quantitative 5'-RACE with molecular barcodes. TCRdb processed the 5' RACE reads anew with MiXCR; each CDR3 protein has one entry. The repertoire holds about 420,000 distinct CDR3 sequences, with about 22% as singletons. This clonotype showed up just a few times. The target antigen is unknown. Sequenced: blood, either unsorted or a sorted T cell fraction (not recorded which). The genes are TRBV7-9 and TRBJ2-7; the match to TRBD2 covers 9 bases. This receptor was obtained from a male donor with ankylosing spondylitis. The CDR3 loop reads CASTLAGGGEQYF. CDR3 sequence (DNA): TGTGCCAGCACGCTGGCGGGAGGGGGCGAGCAGTACTTC.